Detailed here is one T cell receptor beta chain. CDR1 and CDR2 from the germline V gene are MNHEY and SMNVEV (reference sequence). This CDR3 comprises 16 residues. Unmatched junction bases numbered 12, after V lost 2 bases and J lost 9 bases. The data stem from a study of T cell changes during pregnancy in multiple sclerosis. Sequencing was performed with immunoSEQ multiplex PCR; in TCRdb, only in-frame clones are kept and a portion is missing. The sample includes some 37,000 clones, 85% to 95% of them seen just once. The chain has TRBV27 and TRBJ2-1, with 8 positions matching TRBD1. Sequencing used CD4+ T cells from peripheral blood mononuclear cells, obtained after pregnancy. The clonotype was recovered from a female donor in good health, enrolled as a control in a pregnancy study. Here the CDR3 reads CASSLGTGPRRGEQFF. The DNA of the CDR3 is TGTGCCAGCAGTTTAGGGACAGGCCCCAGGCGGGGTGAGCAGTTCTTC.